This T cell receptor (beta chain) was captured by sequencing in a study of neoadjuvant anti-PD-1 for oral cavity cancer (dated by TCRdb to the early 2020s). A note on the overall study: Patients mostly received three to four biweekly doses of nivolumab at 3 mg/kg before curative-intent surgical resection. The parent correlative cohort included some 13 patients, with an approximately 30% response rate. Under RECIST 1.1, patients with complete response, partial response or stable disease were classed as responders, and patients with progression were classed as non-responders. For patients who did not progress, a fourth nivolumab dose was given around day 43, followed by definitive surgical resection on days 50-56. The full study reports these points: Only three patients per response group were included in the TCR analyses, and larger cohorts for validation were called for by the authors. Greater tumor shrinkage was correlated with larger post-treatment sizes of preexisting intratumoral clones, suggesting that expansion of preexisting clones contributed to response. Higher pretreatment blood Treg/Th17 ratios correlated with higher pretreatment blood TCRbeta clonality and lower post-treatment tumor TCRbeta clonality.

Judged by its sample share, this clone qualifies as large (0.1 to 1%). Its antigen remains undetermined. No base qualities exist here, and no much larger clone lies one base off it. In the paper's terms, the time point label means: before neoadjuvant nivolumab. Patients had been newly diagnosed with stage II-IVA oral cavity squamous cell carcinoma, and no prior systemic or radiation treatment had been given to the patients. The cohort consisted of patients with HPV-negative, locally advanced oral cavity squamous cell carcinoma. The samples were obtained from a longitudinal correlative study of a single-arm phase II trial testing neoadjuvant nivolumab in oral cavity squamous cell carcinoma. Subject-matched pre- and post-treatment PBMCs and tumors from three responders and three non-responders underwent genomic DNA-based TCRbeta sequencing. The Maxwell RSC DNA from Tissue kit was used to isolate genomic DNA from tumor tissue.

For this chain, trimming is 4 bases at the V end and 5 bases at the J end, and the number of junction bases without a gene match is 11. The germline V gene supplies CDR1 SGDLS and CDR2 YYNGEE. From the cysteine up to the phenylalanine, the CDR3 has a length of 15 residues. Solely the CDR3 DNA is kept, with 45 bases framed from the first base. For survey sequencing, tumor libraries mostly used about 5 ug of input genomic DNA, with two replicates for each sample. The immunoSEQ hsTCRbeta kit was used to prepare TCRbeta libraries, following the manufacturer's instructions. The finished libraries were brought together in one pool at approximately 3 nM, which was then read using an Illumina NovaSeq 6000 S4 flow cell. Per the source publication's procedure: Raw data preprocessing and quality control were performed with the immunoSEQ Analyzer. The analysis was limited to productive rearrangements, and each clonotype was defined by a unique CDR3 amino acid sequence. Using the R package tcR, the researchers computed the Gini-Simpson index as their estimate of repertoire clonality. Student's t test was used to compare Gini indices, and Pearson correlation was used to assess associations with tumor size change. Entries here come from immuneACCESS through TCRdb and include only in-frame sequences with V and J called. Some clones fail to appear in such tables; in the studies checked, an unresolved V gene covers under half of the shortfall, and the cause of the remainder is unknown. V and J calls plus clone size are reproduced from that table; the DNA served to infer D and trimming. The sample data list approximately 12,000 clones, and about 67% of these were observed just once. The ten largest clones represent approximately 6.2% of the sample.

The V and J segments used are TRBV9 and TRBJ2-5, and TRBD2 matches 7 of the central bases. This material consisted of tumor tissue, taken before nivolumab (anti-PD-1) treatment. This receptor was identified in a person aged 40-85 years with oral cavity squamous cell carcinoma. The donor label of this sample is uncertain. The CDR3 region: CASSPSRGGWETQYF. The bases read TGTGCCAGCAGCCCCTCAAGGGGAGGGTGGGAGACCCAGTACTTC. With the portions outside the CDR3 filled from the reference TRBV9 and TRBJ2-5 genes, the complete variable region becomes DSGVTQTPKHLITATGQRVTLRCSPRSGDLSVYWYQQSLDQGLQFLIQYYNGEERAKGNILERFSAQQFPDLHSELNLSSLELGDSALYFCASSPSRGGWETQYFGPGTRLLVL.